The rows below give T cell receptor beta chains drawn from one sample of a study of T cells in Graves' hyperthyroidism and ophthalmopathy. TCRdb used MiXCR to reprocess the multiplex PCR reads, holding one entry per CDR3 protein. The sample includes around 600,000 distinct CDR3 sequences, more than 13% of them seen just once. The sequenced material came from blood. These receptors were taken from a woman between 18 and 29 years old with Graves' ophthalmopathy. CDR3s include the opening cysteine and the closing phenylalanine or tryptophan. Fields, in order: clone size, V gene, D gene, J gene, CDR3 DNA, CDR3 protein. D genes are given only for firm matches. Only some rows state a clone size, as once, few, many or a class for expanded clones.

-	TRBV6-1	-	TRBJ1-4	TGTGCCAGCAGACTGACGGGGGATGAAAAACTGTTTTTT	CASRLTGDEKLFF
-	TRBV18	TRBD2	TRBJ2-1	TGTGCCAGCTCACCACCGAGAGCGGGAGGCTCCTACAATGAGCAGTTCTTC	CASSPPRAGGSYNEQFF
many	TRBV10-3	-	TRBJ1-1	TGTGCCATCAGTTCAGGGCCCTACACTGAAGCTTTCTTT	CAISSGPYTEAFF
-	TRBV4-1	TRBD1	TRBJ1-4	TGCGCCAGCAGACGCCCCGGGACAGGGTCTGAAAAACTGTTTTTT	CASRRPGTGSEKLFF
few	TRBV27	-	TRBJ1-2	TGTGCCAGCAGTACCGGGACACCGTATGGCTACACCTTC	CASSTGTPYGYTF
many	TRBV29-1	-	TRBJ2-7	TGCAGCGTTCTTTCAGGACAGTACAACGAGCAGTACTTC	CSVLSGQYNEQYF
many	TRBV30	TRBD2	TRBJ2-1	TGTGCCTGGAGGCGCGGACTAGCGACCAACAATGAGCAGTTCTTC	CAWRRGLATNNEQFF
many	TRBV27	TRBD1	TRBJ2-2	TGTGCCAGCAGTTCGGGACAGGGGGCAACCGGGGAGCTGTTTTTT	CASSSGQGATGELFF
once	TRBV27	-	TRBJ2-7	TGTGCCAGCAGCTCCCCCTCCCGAAGCTACGAGCAGTACTTC	CASSSPSRSYEQYF
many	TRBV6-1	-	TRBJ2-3	TGTGCCAGCAGGGTAGCGTTTAGCACAGATACGCAGTATTTT	CASRVAFSTDTQYF
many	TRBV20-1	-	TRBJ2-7	TGCAGTGCTAGTGAAGGGACCGTCTCCTACGAGCAGTACTTC	CSASEGTVSYEQYF
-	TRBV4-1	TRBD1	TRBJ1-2	TGCGCCAGCAGCCATTACAGGGGGAGCAACTATGGCTACACCTTC	CASSHYRGSNYGYTF
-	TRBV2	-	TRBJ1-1	TGTGCCAGCAGTGACCCGGACACTAAAGCTTTCTTT	CASSDPDTKAFF
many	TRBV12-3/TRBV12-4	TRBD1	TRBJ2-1	TGTGCCAGCAGTTTCCCCCCCTGGACAGGGCCCAATGAGCAGTTCTTC	CASSFPPWTGPNEQFF
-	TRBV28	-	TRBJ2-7	TGTGCCAGCAGTCTTCTAGCGCTCTCCTCCTACGAGCAGTACTTC	CASSLLALSSYEQYF
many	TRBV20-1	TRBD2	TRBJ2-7	TGCAGTGCTAGAGCCCCTCTTAGCGGGAGGGCCCATGAGCAGTACTTC	CSARAPLSGRAHEQYF
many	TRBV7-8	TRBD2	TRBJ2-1	TGTGCCAGCAGCTTAAGTCTGGCGGGAGTTATCGCACGCCCGCACGAGTTCTTC	CASSLSLAGVIARPHEFF
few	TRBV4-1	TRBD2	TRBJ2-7	TGCGCCAGCAGCCACACTAGCGGGAGGACCGAGCAGTACTTC	CASSHTSGRTEQYF
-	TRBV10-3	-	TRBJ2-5	TGTGCCATCAGTCCATTTACTAGTGAGCAAGAGACCCAGTACTTC	CAISPFTSEQETQYF
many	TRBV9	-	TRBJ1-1	TGTGCCAGCAGCGTAGCCTCAGAAAACACTGAAGCTTTCTTT	CASSVASENTEAFF
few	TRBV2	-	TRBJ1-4	TGTGCCACCGCCTTTTTTGGGGGCAGCGAAAAACTGTTTTTT	CATAFFGGSEKLFF
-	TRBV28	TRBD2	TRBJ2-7	TGTGCCAGCAGTGGGGGGACTAGCGGCGGGAGCTCCTACGAGCAGTACTTC	CASSGGTSGGSSYEQYF
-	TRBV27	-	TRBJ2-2	TGTGCCAGCAGTTTATCCGATACTAGACTGTGGAAGACCGGGGAGCTGTTTTTT	CASSLSDTRLWKTGELFF
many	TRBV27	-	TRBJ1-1	TGTGCCAGCAGTTCACCCTATGGGGGTCGGGACGACACTGAAGCTTTCTTT	CASSSPYGGRDDTEAFF
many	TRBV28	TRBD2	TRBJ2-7	TGTGCCAGCAGGGGTAGCGGGTCTTTCTACGAGCAGTACTTC	CASRGSGSFYEQYF
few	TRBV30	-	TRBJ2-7	TGTGCCTGGGGCCGTCCGTACGAGCAGTACTTC	CAWGRPYEQYF
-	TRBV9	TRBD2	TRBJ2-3	TGTGCCAGCAGCCCCAGCCTCACTAGCGGGAGTTTCCTTCTGAGCACAGATACGCAGTATTTT	CASSPSLTSGSFLLSTDTQYF
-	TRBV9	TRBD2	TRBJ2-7	TGTGCCAGCAGCACGACTAGCGGGAGCTCTCGCGAGCAGTACTTC	CASSTTSGSSREQYF
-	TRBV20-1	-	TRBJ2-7	TGCAGTGCTATTCTAATCGGGCGATACGAGCAGTACTTC	CSAILIGRYEQYF
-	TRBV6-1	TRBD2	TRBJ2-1	TGTGCCAGCAGTACGCAACCGGGACTAGCTGCACATGAGCGGTTCTTC	CASSTQPGLAAHERFF
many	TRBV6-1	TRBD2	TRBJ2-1	TGTGCCAGCAGTTACCCTTTGCGGGAGGGCCGCAATGAGCAGTTCTTC	CASSYPLREGRNEQFF
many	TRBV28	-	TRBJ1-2	TGTGCCAGCAGCCCTCGACCATCCAGCTACACCTTC	CASSPRPSSYTF
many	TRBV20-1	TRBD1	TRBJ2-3	TGCAGTGCTCACGACAGGGGCGATACGCAGTATTTT	CSAHDRGDTQYF
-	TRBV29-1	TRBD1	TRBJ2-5	TGCAGCGTTGGGTCGGACAGGAGCGGGACCCAGTACTTC	CSVGSDRSGTQYF
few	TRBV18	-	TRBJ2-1	TGTGCCAGCTCACCAAGGCGAGAGGGTTCCTACAATGAGCAGTTCTTC	CASSPRREGSYNEQFF
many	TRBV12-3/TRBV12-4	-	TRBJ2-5	TGTGCCAGTGGGGGGGCTCATGAAGAGACCCAGTACTTC	CASGGAHEETQYF
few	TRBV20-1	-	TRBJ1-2	TGCAGTGCTAGAGAAACCGGGACCGCTGCTAACTATAGCTACACCTTC	CSARETGTAANYSYTF
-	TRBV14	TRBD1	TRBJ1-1	TGTGCCAGCAGCCAAGTAGCAGGGGGCTTTACTGAAGCTTTCTTT	CASSQVAGGFTEAFF
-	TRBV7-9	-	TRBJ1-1	TGTGCCAGCAGCTTAGCCCGCTTTATGAACACTGAAGCTTTCTTT	CASSLARFMNTEAFF
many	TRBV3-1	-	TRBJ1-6	TGTGCCAGCAGCCAAGGGCCTCTCAATCGGAATTCACCCCTCCACTTT	CASSQGPLNRNSPLHF
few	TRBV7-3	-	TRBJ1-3	TGTGCCAGCAGCCGGGACGTTAGCTCTGGAAACACCATATATTTT	CASSRDVSSGNTIYF
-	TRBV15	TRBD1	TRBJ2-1	TGTGCCACAGGGACAGGGTACCACAATGAGCAGTTCTTC	CATGTGYHNEQFF
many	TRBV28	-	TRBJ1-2	TGTGCCAGCAGTTCTCCCCCCCTCTATGGCTACACCTTC	CASSSPPLYGYTF